This T cell receptor (beta chain) was found in a study of blood T cell repertoires in COVID-19. Study overall: From T cells, B-cell-depleted T cells, or PBMCs came the material, which was cDNA or gDNA.

The germline V gene has CDR1 SGHRS and CDR2 YFSETQ. The J segment lost 8 bases and the V segment lost 0 bases, leaving 5 bases of the junction unmatched. The CDR3 has 15 residues. Methods used by the authors: Estimation of nucleated cell counts relied on the amplification of reference gene primers. Data came from immunoSEQ multiplex PCR; TCRdb stores just in-frame clones and leaves some out. Clone size and V and J calls were adopted from that table, with D and trimming inferred from the DNA. The table lists fewer than 40,000 clones, around 80% of them singletons. The sequence came from a man between 60 and 75 years old with active COVID-19. The chain employs TRBV5-1 and TRBJ1-2, with 12 bases lining up with TRBD1. Source material: peripheral blood. CDR3 sequence reads: CASSLAGTGGEGYTF. DNA of the CDR3: TGCGCCAGCAGCTTGGCCGGGACAGGGGGCGAGGGCTACACCTTC.